The 30 T cell receptor beta chains reported below all come from one sample, sequenced in a study of cytomegalovirus exposure and HLA in healthy donors. It was with 60 Vbeta and 13 Jbeta primers that the PCR ran. Here immunoSEQ multiplex PCR was the method, and the copy in TCRdb shows in-frame clones only, minus some. The sample holds around 200,000 clones, about 80% seen once. Sequenced: PBMCs. The receptors come from a boy between 10 and 17 years old in good health and CMV-seronegative.

The rearrangement uses TRBV9 and TRBJ2-3; 10 bases map to TRBD2. Germline assignment: CDR1 SGDLS and CDR2 YYNGEE. The CDR3 spans 15 residues. The V and J ends lost 4 bases and 1 base, in that order; junction bases with no gene match: 3. CDR3 in DNA: TGTGCCAGCAGCCCAGGGACTAGCGGCACAGATACGCAGTATTTT. This translates into CASSPGTSGTDTQYF.

This chain joins TRBV27 and TRBJ2-7; TRBD2 might be the D (5 bases). The V gene lost 4 bases and the J gene lost 2 bases, with 12 bases spanning the gap. Germline CDR1 MNHEY, CDR2 SMNVEV (reference sequence). The CDR3 runs 14 residues. In DNA form, the CDR3 reads TGTGCCAGCAGTTCCAGACTAATCGCCTACGAGCAGTACTTC. The encoded protein is CASSSRLIAYEQYF.

The chain has TRBV30 and TRBJ2-1, with 9 bases that match TRBD2. This CDR3 spans 18 amino acids. V shed 3 bases, J shed 1 base, and the junction held 13 bases outside the gene matches. Germline V gene sequence: CDR1 GTSNPN, CDR2 SVGIG (reference sequence). The CDR3 sequence is CAWRIRAGGPRSYNEQFF. The CDR3, as DNA: TGTGCCTGGAGGATACGAGCGGGGGGCCCCAGGTCCTACAATGAGCAGTTCTTC.

This chain connects TRBV29-1 to TRBJ1-1, with 9 bases aligning to TRBD1. J lost 5 bases, V lost 3 bases, and 7 bases had no gene match. In germline, CDR1 is SQVTM, CDR2 ANQGSEA. The CDR3 has 14 residues. The CDR3 spells CSVDRGGQGTEAFF. The CDR3 coding sequence is TGCAGCGTTGACCGTGGAGGACAGGGGACTGAAGCTTTCTTT. Filled out from reference TRBV29-1 and TRBJ1-1, the complete variable domain reads SAVISQKPSRDICQRGTSLTIQCQVDSQVTMMFWYRQQPGQSLTLIATANQGSEATYESGFVIDKFPISRPNLTFSTLTVSNMSPEDSSIYLCSVDRGGQGTEAFFGQGTRLTVV.

This chain joins TRBV7-8 and TRBJ2-7; D gene unclear. This CDR3 is 12 amino acids long. Per the germline V gene, CDR1 is SGHVS and CDR2 is FQNEAQ. V was shortened by 1 base and J by 4 bases, with 5 bases between the two germline ends. The CDR3 loop reads CASSLVEYEQYF. The DNA of the CDR3 is TGTGCCAGCAGCTTAGTGGAGTACGAGCAGTACTTC.

The CDR3 DNA is TGTGCCAGCAGCTCCCGGGCCGGGCAGGGCGTCCATAATTCACCCCTCCACTTT. Protein: CASSSRAGQGVHNSPLHF. The chain carries TRBV21-1 and TRBJ1-6; the table calls TRBD1, which could not be checked here. TRBV21-1 is a known pseudogene. The CDR3 contains 18 residues.

The chain uses TRBV6-6 and TRBJ1-1; TRBD1 matches at 7 bases. This CDR3 contains 14 residues. The germline gives CDR1 MNHNY, CDR2 SVGAGI (reference sequence). V lost 7 bases and J lost 3; bases outside the gene matches: 8. The CDR3 nucleotides are TGTGCCAGCACCAAAACAGGGGTCGACACTGAAGCTTTCTTT. Its translation is CASTKTGVDTEAFF.

The chain links TRBV6-1 to TRBJ1-6, with D unresolved. V was trimmed by 4 bases and J by 7 bases, leaving 5 bases between them. The CDR3 loop spans 12 amino acids. Germline CDR1 MNHNS, CDR2 SASEGT. In DNA, the CDR3 is TGTGCCAGCAGTGTTGGCAATTCACCCCTCCACTTT. Its protein is CASSVGNSPLHF.

The chain has TRBV5-1 and TRBJ2-1; 10 nucleotides match TRBD2. The CDR3 has 16 amino acids. Trimming took 4 bases from V and 0 from J; bases not matched to a gene: 4. The germline V gene has CDR1 SGHRS and CDR2 YFSETQ. The CDR3 DNA follows: TGCGCCAGCAGCCCGGAGCGGGGGGGCTCCTACAATGAGCAGTTCTTC. It specifies CASSPERGGSYNEQFF.

The chain is built from TRBV7-2 and TRBJ1-2; TRBD1 matches 10 bases. With 5 bases clipped from V and 4 bases from J, the junction kept 7 bases outside the gene matches. The germline V gene encodes CDR1 SGHTA and CDR2 FQGNSA. CDR3 length: 15 amino acids. The CDR3 DNA follows: TGTGCCAGCAGCATGGGACAGGGGAGGATCTATGGCTACACCTTC. Translated: CASSMGQGRIYGYTF.

The chain combines TRBV5-8 with TRBJ2-5; 7 bases line up with TRBD2. CDR1 and CDR2 (germline): SGHTS, YDEGEE. This CDR3 is 14 amino acids long. J gave up 9 bases and V 4 bases, and 12 bases lay outside the gene matches. CDR3 region: CASSHGTRRGAQYF. Here the CDR3 DNA reads TGTGCCAGCAGCCACGGGACTCGACGGGGGGCCCAGTACTTC.

The chain uses TRBV7-9 and TRBJ1-1; tentative D call: TRBD1 (5 bases). V lost 1 base, J lost 5 bases, and 11 bases lay in between. Germline-derived CDR1 and CDR2 are SEHNR and FQNEAQ (reference sequence). This CDR3 comprises 14 residues. The CDR3: CASSLVYGTTEAFF. For the CDR3, the DNA is TGTGCCAGCAGCTTAGTATACGGGACTACTGAAGCTTTCTTT.

The rearrangement joins TRBV19 to TRBJ1-1; D may be TRBD1 (5 bases). V was trimmed by 4 bases and J by 7 bases, leaving 10 bases between them. There are 12 residues in the CDR3. The V gene's germline CDR1 is LNHDA and CDR2 SQIVND (reference sequence). The CDR3 here is CASSKGQIEAFF. CDR3 coding DNA: TGTGCCAGTAGTAAAGGACAAATTGAAGCTTTCTTT.

J is TRBJ1-1 and V is TRBV4-3, with D unclear. V was trimmed by 1 base and J by 0 bases, leaving 12 bases between them. This CDR3 spans 16 amino acids. Germline-derived CDR1 and CDR2 are LGHNA and YSLEER. The CDR3 DNA sequence: TGCGCCAGCAGCCAAGCTAACAGTCTAATGAACACTGAAGCTTTCTTT. Residues: CASSQANSLMNTEAFF.

The rearrangement links TRBV5-6 to TRBJ1-4; D is possibly TRBD1 (6 bases). The germline CDR1 and CDR2 sequences are SGHDT and YYEEEE. V lost 0 bases, J lost 0 bases, and 18 bases lay in between. The CDR3 covers 19 residues. The CDR3 loop is CASSLALGQGRATNEKLFF. As DNA, the CDR3 is TGTGCCAGCAGCTTGGCGCTAGGGCAGGGGCGAGCAACTAATGAAAAACTGTTTTTT. Full variable domain (remainder filled in from reference TRBV5-6 and TRBJ1-4): DAGVTQSPTHLIKTRGQQVTLRCSPKSGHDTVSWYQQALGQGPQFIFQYYEEEERQRGNFPDRFSGHQFPNYSSELNVNALLLGDSALYLCASSLALGQGRATNEKLFFGSGTQLSVL.

The J gene is TRBJ1-5, the V gene TRBV6-1; D perhaps matches TRBD1 (6 bases). Germline assignment: CDR1 MNHNS and CDR2 SASEGT. The CDR3 sequence is 16 residues long. The V end lost 1 base, the J end lost 7 bases, and 17 bases lay between the germline ends. The CDR3 DNA reads as TGTGCCAGCAGTGAAGGTGCGGTGGCAGGGGACCAGCCCCAGCATTTT. Translated, it gives CASSEGAVAGDQPQHF.

This chain connects TRBV29-1 to TRBJ1-2; the D is unclear. Germline V lookup: CDR1 SQVTM, CDR2 ANQGSEA. Trimming pared 2 bases from V and 5 bases from J, leaving 6 bases between. The CDR3 has 11 amino acids. This chain's CDR3 is CSVESGYGYTF. The CDR3 nucleotides read TGCAGCGTTGAATCCGGTTATGGCTACACCTTC. Variable domain in full (rest from reference TRBV29-1 and TRBJ1-2): SAVISQKPSRDICQRGTSLTIQCQVDSQVTMMFWYRQQPGQSLTLIATANQGSEATYESGFVIDKFPISRPNLTFSTLTVSNMSPEDSSIYLCSVESGYGYTFGSGTRLTVV.

V gene TRBV7-9 combines with J gene TRBJ2-7; no definite D call. The CDR3 totals 13 residues. CDR1 is SEHNR, CDR2 FQNEAQ, per germline (reference sequence). V was cut by 1 base and J by 3 bases, with 7 bases left in between. As DNA, the CDR3 is TGTGCCAGCAGCTTAGTAGGCGGCTACGAGCAGTACTTC. This codes for CASSLVGGYEQYF.

This clone was detected once. The chain has TRBV4-1 and TRBJ1-5; 11 bases map to TRBD1. This CDR3 is 18 amino acids long. Germline CDR1 reads MGHRA; CDR2 reads YSYEKL. J lost 2 bases, V lost 4 bases, and 10 bases had no gene match. For the CDR3, the DNA is TGCGCCAGCAGCCCCCGGACAGGGGGCGGAATGGGCAATCAGCCCCAGCATTTT. It yields the protein CASSPRTGGGMGNQPQHF.

The chain combines TRBV11-3 with TRBJ1-1; unclear D gene. The germline CDR1 and CDR2 sequences are SGHNT and YENEEA. The CDR3 spans 16 residues. Trimming left V 2 bases short and J 3 bases short, with 16 bases between. The CDR3 nucleotides read TGTGCCAGCAGCTTACTGGCCTCTACGGGAGACACTGAAGCTTTCTTT. Its translation is CASSLLASTGDTEAFF.

This chain joins TRBV2 and TRBJ1-5, with 12 bases identical to TRBD1. Germline V CDR1 and CDR2: SNHLY, FYNNEI. This CDR3 has 15 residues. J lost 3 bases, V lost 6 bases, and 3 bases had no gene match. CDR3 in amino acids: CASRGTGGINQPQHF. The CDR3 bases are TGTGCCAGCAGGGGGACAGGGGGCATCAATCAGCCCCAGCATTTT.

The rearrangement joins TRBV9 to TRBJ2-6; no firm D call. Germline V gives CDR1 SGDLS, CDR2 YYNGEE. This CDR3 has 18 amino acids. The V and J ends lost 2 bases and 1 base respectively, with 16 bases between them. The CDR3 DNA is TGTGCCAGCAGCGTCAGGCCCGGTTACCCGTCTGGGGCCAACGTCCTGACTTTC. Its translation: CASSVRPGYPSGANVLTF.

The chain recombines TRBV30 with TRBJ1-6; maybe TRBD1 (6 bases). CDR3 size: 13 residues. Looked up from germline, CDR1 is GTSNPN and CDR2 is SVGIG (reference sequence). Trimming stripped 3 bases from V and 8 bases from J, with 11 bases between. CDR3 sequence reads: CAWRRQVDSPLHF. As DNA, the CDR3 is TGTGCCTGGAGGAGACAGGTAGATTCACCCCTCCACTTT.

This chain connects TRBV2 to TRBJ1-1; TRBD1 aligns across 7 bases. The CDR3 covers 10 residues. With V trimmed by 10 bases and J by 7 bases, 3 bases remained unmatched. Germline CDR1 reads SNHLY; CDR2 reads FYNNEI. The CDR3 region has the DNA TGTGCCATCCGGGACAGTGAAGCTTTCTTT. Residues: CAIRDSEAFF.

J is TRBJ1-1 and V is TRBV30; D gene unclear. This CDR3 is 13 amino acids long. Germline CDR1 is GTSNPN and CDR2 is SVGIG (reference sequence). Trimming pared 5 bases from V and 7 bases from J, leaving 17 bases between. The CDR3 protein is CAWALPPRVEAFF. CDR3 DNA sequence: TGTGCCTGGGCACTACCCCCCAGAGTTGAAGCTTTCTTT.

The rearrangement links TRBV7-2 to TRBJ1-5; D is undetermined. Trimming left V 0 bases short and J 2 bases short, with 5 bases between. The CDR3 loop spans 14 amino acids. Germline CDR1 is SGHTA and CDR2 is FQGNSA. DNA for the CDR3: TGTGCCAGCAGCTTAGCCGGAGGCAATCAGCCCCAGCATTTT. Encoded protein: CASSLAGGNQPQHF.

The chain employs TRBV25-1 and TRBJ1-1; possibly TRBD1 for D (5 bases). Germline CDR1 MGHDK, CDR2 SYGVNS. The CDR3 extends over 15 amino acids. Trimming shortened V by 1 base and J by 3 bases, and 12 bases separated the two germline ends. CDR3 in amino acids: CASSESGVWDTEAFF. In DNA, the CDR3 is TGTGCCAGCAGTGAATCGGGGGTTTGGGACACTGAAGCTTTCTTT.

V is TRBV7-2 and J is TRBJ2-1, with 13 bases lining up with TRBD2. Per germline, CDR1 SGHTA and CDR2 FQGNSA. After removal of 0 bases from V and 7 bases from J, the junction contained 0 bases not matched to a gene. This CDR3 region has 15 residues. The CDR3 reads CASSLALAGGNEQFF. Here the CDR3 DNA reads TGTGCCAGCAGCTTAGCACTAGCGGGAGGGAATGAGCAGTTCTTC.

The chain links TRBV4-2 to TRBJ2-7; unclear D gene. The CDR3 runs 18 residues. Trimming pared 1 base from V and 2 bases from J, leaving 21 bases between. CDR1 is LGHNA and CDR2 is YNFKEQ in the germline V gene. CDR3 DNA: TGTGCCAGCAGCCAAGGACCTTCTACACGGGTCGTCCCCTACGAGCAGTACTTC. It encodes CASSQGPSTRVVPYEQYF.

The CDR3 nucleotides are TGCGCCAGCAGCGCGGGACAGCGCCGTATCTGGCAGTACTTC. Protein sequence: CASSAGQRRIWQYF. This rearrangement joins TRBV5-1 to TRBJ2-7; D possibly corresponds to TRBD1 (7 bases). The CDR3 consists of 14 residues. Trimming took 4 bases from V and 9 from J, leaving 20 bases between them. Per the germline V gene, CDR1 is SGHRS and CDR2 is YFSETQ.